One sample yielded the 18 T cell receptor beta chains listed below, sequenced in a study of T cells in Graves' hyperthyroidism and ophthalmopathy. RNA transcripts gave rise to amplified TCR beta CDR3 regions. First-round RT-PCR with HTBI primers amplified the TCR CDR3 region. TCRdb analysed the multiplex PCR reads with MiXCR anew, one entry per CDR3 protein. Here the sample spans 600,000 to 900,000 distinct CDR3 sequences, roughly 15% being singletons. The sample was blood. The receptors shown here come from a man aged 18 to 35 with Graves' hyperthyroidism.

V usage is TRBV9 and J usage is TRBJ2-7; 11 bases match TRBD2. The CDR3 loop spans 16 amino acids. V was pared by 0 bases and J by 6 bases, with 8 bases of the junction left unmatched. The germline V gene encodes CDR1 SGDLS and CDR2 YYNGEE. DNA of the CDR3: TGTGCCAGCAGCGTAGATACCGGACTAGCGGGCATCGAGCAGTACTTC. This sequence encodes CASSVDTGLAGIEQYF.

This chain joins TRBV12-3 or TRBV12-4 and TRBJ2-3, with 11 bases aligning to TRBD2. The CDR3 has 18 residues. V lost 1 base, J lost 0 bases, and 6 bases stayed unmatched. In DNA form, the CDR3 reads TGTGCCAGCAGTTTAGGGGGACTAGCGGAATCTAGCACAGATACGCAGTATTTT. Amino acids: CASSLGGLAESSTDTQYF.

At least ten counts were recorded for this clonotype. The V and J genes are TRBV28 and TRBJ2-3, with D perhaps TRBD2 (6 bases). The CDR3 sequence is 14 residues long. Germline V gives CDR1 MDHEN, CDR2 SYDVKM. Trimming took 3 bases from V and 6 from J, leaving 13 bases between them. The CDR3, as DNA: TGTGCCAGCAGTTTGCGGGACCCTAGGGATACGCAGTATTTT. Protein sequence: CASSLRDPRDTQYF.

This clonotype was seen a few times. The chain employs TRBV12-3 or TRBV12-4 and TRBJ2-2; 7 bases fit TRBD1. The CDR3 consists of 14 residues. V trimming: 5 bases; J trimming: 9 bases; junction bases outside the gene matches: 9. CDR3 in DNA: TGTGCCAGCAGTCAACGACAGGGTCGCCGGGAGCTGTTTTTT. Translating gives CASSQRQGRRELFF.

This clonotype was recorded many times. The CDR3 DNA reads TGTGCCAGCACTATTGAGGGGCCACTTTACAATGAGCAGTTCTTC. This sequence encodes CASTIEGPLYNEQFF. The V gene is TRBV12-3 or TRBV12-4, the J gene TRBJ2-1; D is possibly TRBD1 or TRBD2 (5 bases each). The CDR3 runs 15 residues. Trimming pared 7 bases from V and 4 bases from J, leaving 17 bases between.

A word on this clonotype: A much larger clone differs by one base, so this may be a read error. The V call is TRBV7-9, the J call TRBJ1-2; D not resolved. The CDR3 has 13 residues. The V gene's germline CDR1 is SEHNR and CDR2 FQNEAQ (reference sequence). The CDR3 loop reads CASSPRRTYAYTF. CDR3 DNA: TGTGCCAGCAGCCCTCGGCGGACCTATGCCTACACCTTC.

In its sample, this clonotype was seen a few times. The rearrangement uses TRBV27 and TRBJ1-2, with D possibly matching TRBD1 (5 bases). Trimming left V 6 bases short and J 4 bases short, with 15 bases between. The CDR3 covers 14 residues. Germline CDR1 is MNHEY and CDR2 is SMNVEV (reference sequence). The DNA for the CDR3 is TGTGCCAGCAGGGCCCGCCCGACAGCCTATGGCTACACCTTC. Translating gives CASRARPTAYGYTF.

This clonotype showed up many times. This chain links TRBV6-5 with TRBJ1-1; D call uncertain. Trimming removed 0 bases from V and 1 base from J, with 12 bases in between. This CDR3 has 16 amino acids. Per the germline V gene, CDR1 is MNHEY and CDR2 is SVGAGI. The DNA of the CDR3 is TGTGCCAGCAGTTACTCGTTCTGGGGTGCGAACACTGAAGCTTTCTTT. Its protein is CASSYSFWGANTEAFF.

Ten or more counts support this clonotype. This chain connects TRBV28 to TRBJ2-1; weak D call: TRBD1 (5 bases). The V end lost 3 bases, the J end lost 10 bases, and 13 bases lay between the germline ends. Germline CDR1 MDHEN, CDR2 SYDVKM. The CDR3 totals 13 residues. The CDR3 is CASSLGPRDEQFF. DNA for the CDR3: TGTGCCAGCAGTTTGGGGCCCCGCGACGAGCAGTTCTTC.

This clonotype was recorded many times. The J gene is TRBJ2-1, the V gene TRBV28; no definite D call. Trimming left V 2 bases short and J 6 bases short, with 8 bases between. The CDR3 has 13 amino acids. CDR1 is MDHEN, CDR2 SYDVKM, per germline. The CDR3 DNA is TGTGCCAGCAGTTTAAGTCTGATCAATGAGCAGTTCTTC. This sequence encodes CASSLSLINEQFF.

This clonotype was seen a handful of times. The chain joins TRBV6-2 or TRBV6-3 to TRBJ2-2; no clear D gene. Germline CDR1 MNHEY, CDR2 SVGEGT. V was trimmed by 6 bases and J by 0 bases, leaving 8 bases between them. This CDR3 has 14 amino acids. The CDR3 DNA follows: TGTGCCAGCAGGTCTTGGGCGAACACCGGGGAGCTGTTTTTT. Translating gives CASRSWANTGELFF.

This clonotype was counted ten times or more. The CDR3 DNA reads TGCGCCAGCAGCAGGGGGGGCGGTAGCGGGCTCTACGAGCAGTACTTC. This encodes CASSRGGGSGLYEQYF. The V gene is TRBV5-1, the J gene TRBJ2-7; perhaps TRBD2 as D (7 bases). V was shortened by 4 bases and J by 3 bases, with 20 bases between the two germline ends. CDR3 length: 16 residues. Germline V gene data show CDR1 as SGHRS and CDR2 as YFSETQ.

This clonotype was seen a few times. This sequence joins TRBV6-1 and TRBJ2-1; D not certain. Germline CDR1 MNHNS, CDR2 SASEGT. Trimming pared 5 bases from V and 2 bases from J, leaving 16 bases between. CDR3 size: 16 residues. The CDR3 here is CASSRRMTAPYNEQFF. DNA of the CDR3: TGTGCCAGCAGTCGCCGTATGACGGCGCCCTACAATGAGCAGTTCTTC.

The rearrangement joins TRBV20-1 to TRBJ2-1; 9 bases agree with TRBD2. J was trimmed by 9 bases and V by 0 bases; bases with no gene match: 9. Germline assignment: CDR1 DFQATT and CDR2 SNEGSKA (reference sequence). CDR3 length: 15 residues. In DNA form, the CDR3 reads TGCAGTGCTAGAGATTCAGCGGGAGGACTCGGTGAGCAGTTCTTC. Residues: CSARDSAGGLGEQFF.

This clonotype was recorded at least ten times. The chain joins TRBV20-1 to TRBJ2-7; no firm D call. Germline-derived CDR1 and CDR2 are DFQATT and SNEGSKA (reference sequence). The V gene lost 4 bases and the J gene lost 1 base, with 5 bases spanning the gap. CDR3 size: 11 residues. CDR3 residues: CSATTSYEQYF. DNA of the CDR3: TGCAGTGCTACCACTTCCTACGAGCAGTACTTC.

This clonotype has just a few counts. This sequence joins TRBV7-3 and TRBJ1-2; a possible D gene is TRBD1 (5 bases). V lost 3 bases and J 8 bases, leaving 22 bases between the germline ends. Germline lookup yields CDR1 SGHTA and CDR2 FQGTGA. The CDR3 consists of 16 residues. The CDR3 protein is CASSLGGSISARGYTF. The CDR3 DNA reads as TGTGCCAGCAGCTTGGGGGGGTCAATATCTGCACGGGGCTACACCTTC.

This clonotype was counted a few times. The J gene is TRBJ2-5, the V gene TRBV5-1; a possible D gene is TRBD1 (7 bases). Trimming removed 2 bases from V and 0 bases from J, with 14 bases in between. This CDR3 contains 16 residues. Per the germline V gene, CDR1 is SGHRS and CDR2 is YFSETQ. The CDR3 sequence: CASSFQGGAYQETQYF. CDR3 coding DNA: TGCGCCAGCAGCTTCCAGGGGGGTGCGTACCAAGAGACCCAGTACTTC.

V and J are TRBV7-9 and TRBJ2-7; D is possibly TRBD1 (5 bases). The CDR3 is 12 residues long. V lost 6 bases and J 9 bases, leaving 15 bases between the germline ends. CDR1 SEHNR and CDR2 FQNEAQ come from the germline V gene (reference sequence). CDR3: CASSRQSHGQYF. The CDR3 DNA reads TGTGCCAGCAGTCGACAGTCCCACGGGCAGTACTTC.